This T cell receptor beta chain was identified during a study of T cell responses to AZD1222 COVID-19 vaccine. Data came from immunoSEQ multiplex PCR; TCRdb stores just in-frame clones and leaves some out. The sample holds more than 100,000 clones; around nine tenths are singletons and the top ten take around 1.2%. Study-level points and caveats: Just a handful of AZD1222 recipients tested seropositive at baseline. Clonal diversity may have been underestimated in mostly white British donors. Dominant CD4 TCR responses targeted spike regions 160-218 and 743-854.

The ends were cut back, 6 bases at V and 4 bases at J, with 18 bases in the middle. CDR3 length: 15 amino acids. The germline CDR1 and CDR2 sequences are MNHEY and SVGEGT. Concerning this clone: Its antigen is not known.

J is TRBJ1-1 and V is TRBV6-2 or TRBV6-3; D remains unclear. This material consisted of peripheral blood, taken on day 0 of AZD1222 vaccination. The receptor was isolated from an adult in good health. The CDR3 DNA follows: TGTGCCAGCAGCTATCTGGCTGCGGGAGTCACTGAAGCTTTCTTT. This gives the protein CASSYLAAGVTEAFF.